These 18 T cell receptor beta chains came from one sample sequenced in a study of cytomegalovirus exposure and HLA in healthy donors. The PCR made use of 60 Vbeta and 13 Jbeta primers. Using immunoSEQ multiplex PCR, the repertoire was profiled, and TCRdb retains in-frame clones only, with some absent. Found here are some 160,000 clones, 75% to 90% of them singletons; the top ten hold approximately 1.5%. The material sequenced was PBMCs. The receptor source for this set is a woman between 18 and 30 years old in good health and CMV-seronegative.

V usage is TRBV15 and J usage is TRBJ1-1, with no clear D. Per the germline V gene, CDR1 is LNHNV and CDR2 is YYDKDF (reference sequence). Trimming shortened V by 0 bases and J by 7 bases, and 6 bases separated the two germline ends. This CDR3 comprises 12 residues. The CDR3 reads CATSRDRGEAFF. CDR3 bases: TGTGCCACCAGCAGAGATCGGGGTGAAGCTTTCTTT.

This clone was recorded only once. The chain recombines TRBV6-1 with TRBJ1-3, with TRBD1 as a possible D gene (5 bases). V dropped 11 bases and J dropped 0 bases, with 11 bases sitting between them. Germline lookup yields CDR1 MNHNS and CDR2 SASEGT. The CDR3 loop spans 13 amino acids. CDR3 residues: CALRGTSGNTIYF. The CDR3 nucleotides are TGTGCCCTCCGGGGGACCTCTGGAAACACCATATATTTT.

The chain couples TRBV28 to TRBJ2-3, with D tentatively TRBD1 (5 bases). The germline CDR1 and CDR2 sequences are MDHEN and SYDVKM. Between the trimmed V and J ends, which lost 6 bases and 1 base, there was a span of 8 bases. This CDR3 is 13 amino acids long. In DNA form, the CDR3 reads TGTGCCAGCAGAACAGGTGGCACAGATACGCAGTATTTT. Its protein is CASRTGGTDTQYF.

The chain joins TRBV19 to TRBJ1-6; D is ambiguous. This CDR3 comprises 13 residues. The V gene's germline CDR1 is LNHDA and CDR2 SQIVND (reference sequence). The V gene lost 1 base and the J gene lost 9 bases, with 7 bases spanning the gap. CDR3 DNA sequence: TGTGCCAGTAGTATAGGCGGAGGTTCACCCCTCCACTTT. Encoded protein: CASSIGGGSPLHF.

The J gene is TRBJ2-5, the V gene TRBV11-3; TRBD2 might be the D (7 bases). The J call may be mistaken, given a closer DNA end match to TRBJ2-7. The CDR3 contains 15 residues. Germline loops: CDR1 SGHNT, CDR2 YENEEA. Here the CDR3 DNA reads TGTGCCAGCAGCTTAGAGGTGGGGGGGCCCAACGAGCAGTACTTC. The encoded protein is CASSLEVGGPNEQYF.

The CDR3 DNA reads as TGTGCCAGCAGTTTTCTTGGCTCTGGCTACACCTTC. This codes for CASSFLGSGYTF. The V call is TRBV27, the J call TRBJ1-2; no clear D. This CDR3 spans 12 amino acids. V lost 3 bases and J lost 7, with 9 bases in between. The germline V gene has CDR1 MNHEY and CDR2 SMNVEV (reference sequence).

The J gene is TRBJ1-1, the V gene TRBV2, with no clear D. With 5 bases removed from V and 8 bases from J, the gap between germline ends came to 15 bases. Germline V gene lookup returns CDR1 SNHLY and CDR2 FYNNEI. This CDR3 spans 13 amino acids. CDR3 nucleotide sequence: TGTGCCAGCAGTAAGGCGGGTGGCAGGGAAGCTTTCTTT. Its translation: CASSKAGGREAFF.

This clone came up once. The chain combines TRBV18 with TRBJ2-5; maybe TRBD1 (6 bases). Per the germline V gene, CDR1 is KGHSH and CDR2 is LQKENI. The CDR3 has 14 residues. V gave up 4 bases and J gave up 7 bases, with 16 bases separating them. This CDR3 reads CASSRTDEGRTQYF. The CDR3 DNA follows: TGTGCCAGCTCACGGACAGACGAGGGAAGGACCCAGTACTTC.

The chain employs TRBV28 and TRBJ1-3, with D possibly matching TRBD1 (6 bases). V was pared by 3 bases and J by 7 bases, with 19 bases between. The CDR3 is 16 amino acids. Germline V gene sequence: CDR1 MDHEN, CDR2 SYDVKM. The CDR3 sequence: CASSLLGAGARNTIYF. DNA for the CDR3: TGTGCCAGCAGTTTGCTGGGAGCGGGGGCGCGTAACACCATATATTTT.

V gene TRBV6-4 combines with J gene TRBJ2-3, with 13 nucleotides matching TRBD2. The CDR3 is made up of 16 amino acids. Germline CDR1 and CDR2: MRHNA and SNTAGT. The ends lost 5 bases at V and 6 bases at J; junction bases unmatched: 8. As DNA, the CDR3 is TGTGCCAGCAGTTCGGGACTAGCGGGGCCCCGGGATACGCAGTATTTT. Translation gives CASSSGLAGPRDTQYF.

This sequence joins TRBV10-3 and TRBJ1-5; TRBD1 aligns across 7 bases. The CDR3 covers 13 residues. Germline trimming cut 7 bases from V and 6 bases from J; bases unmatched to any gene: 6. In germline, CDR1 is ENHRY, CDR2 SYGVKD. CDR3 DNA sequence: TGTGCCATCATGAGGGGGCAGGGTCAGCCCCAGCATTTT. Translating gives CAIMRGQGQPQHF.

There are a few counts of this clone. The chain recombines TRBV27 with TRBJ1-1; 10 nucleotides line up with TRBD1. The length of the CDR3 is 17 residues. Germline assignment: CDR1 MNHEY and CDR2 SMNVEV (reference sequence). V shed 5 bases and J 3 bases; nucleotides not matched to a gene: 12. In DNA form, the CDR3 reads TGTGCCAGCAGTGATGACCGGACAGGGGGGGATGACACTGAAGCTTTCTTT. Protein product: CASSDDRTGGDDTEAFF.

The chain uses TRBV10-3 and TRBJ2-1; tentatively, D is TRBD1 (6 bases). V lost 6 bases and J 4 bases, leaving 13 bases between the germline ends. The CDR3 has 14 residues. The germline V gene has CDR1 ENHRY and CDR2 SYGVKD. The CDR3 DNA follows: TGTGCCATCAGCTTGCTAGGACAGTACAATGAGCAGTTCTTC. Translating gives CAISLLGQYNEQFF.

This chain joins TRBV19 and TRBJ1-2; 10 bases fit TRBD1. After removal of 5 bases from V and 8 bases from J, the junction contained 11 bases not matched to a gene. Germline loops: CDR1 LNHDA, CDR2 SQIVND (reference sequence). The CDR3 is made up of 15 amino acids. The CDR3 reads CASSQDRQGAGGYTF. Written as DNA, the CDR3 is TGTGCCAGTAGTCAAGATCGACAGGGGGCCGGGGGCTACACCTTC.

The chain uses TRBV5-1 and TRBJ2-2; unclear D gene. Germline values: CDR1 SGHRS, CDR2 YFSETQ. Trimming stripped 4 bases from V and 6 bases from J, with 19 bases between. CDR3 length: 16 amino acids. The CDR3 reads CASSQRRSSEAGELFF. The CDR3 DNA reads as TGCGCCAGCAGCCAGAGACGATCGTCCGAGGCCGGGGAGCTGTTTTTT.

V is TRBV29-1 and J is TRBJ1-1, with D uncertain. The V end was cut by 5 bases, the J end by 3 bases, with 13 bases between. This CDR3 contains 13 residues. CDR1 and CDR2 (germline): SQVTM, ANQGSEA. The CDR3 region is CSVSLGVDTEAFF. CDR3 DNA: TGCAGCGTTAGTCTCGGGGTGGACACTGAAGCTTTCTTT.

The genes are TRBV15 and TRBJ2-7; 8 bases align to TRBD1. The CDR3 has 17 amino acids. Trimming took 5 bases from V and 2 from J; bases not matched to a gene: 14. CDR1 is LNHNV and CDR2 is YYDKDF in the germline V gene (reference sequence). The CDR3 DNA sequence: TGTGCCACCAGCTTAGCCCCTCCAGGGGGCTATACCTACGAGCAGTACTTC. Translated: CATSLAPPGGYTYEQYF. Full variable domain (missing parts from reference TRBV15 and TRBJ2-7): DAMVIQNPRYQVTQFGKPVTLSCSQTLNHNVMYWYQQKSSQAPKLLFHYYDKDFNNEADTPDNFQSRRPNTSFCFLDIRSPGLGDTAMYLCATSLAPPGGYTYEQYFGPGTRLTVT.

The sample holds a few counts of this clone. CDR3 loop: CASSARFLAGGSGANVLTF. The CDR3 coding sequence is TGTGCCAGCAGCGCCCGTTTCCTAGCGGGCGGCTCTGGGGCCAACGTCCTGACTTTC. The V call is TRBV11-2, the J call TRBJ2-6; TRBD2 matches at 8 bases. The V gene's germline CDR1 is SGHAT and CDR2 FQNNGV. The CDR3 contains 19 residues. V dropped 5 bases and J dropped 0; count of bases not matched to a gene: 12.